Sequencing of this T cell receptor (beta chain) was carried out in a study of blood T cell repertoires in COVID-19. Some clones are missing from TCRdb's copy, which holds only in-frame ones; the method was immunoSEQ multiplex PCR. The data show about 150,000 clones, 80% seen once. Germline CDR1 reads LGHNA; CDR2 reads YNFKEQ. The CDR3 extends over 14 amino acids. V was trimmed by 0 bases and J by 2 bases, leaving 6 bases between them. Sample: peripheral blood. The rearrangement uses TRBV4-2 and TRBJ2-3; a weak D match, TRBD2 (5 bases). This clonotype was obtained from a woman between 50 and 59 years old with acute or convalescent COVID-19. DNA of the CDR3: TGTGCCAGCAGCCAAGATCGGGACACAGATACGCAGTATTTT. This encodes CASSQDRDTDTQYF.